The sequence of this T cell receptor (beta chain) was determined in a study of T-cell reconstitution after alpha-beta-depleted transplantation in children. Study results and limitations: Some patients' high day-60 TCRbeta diversity was traced to surviving recipient T cells and thymic progenitors. Reportedly, only several hundred clones from non-depleted graft cells drove alpha-beta T-cell counts at about two months. T-cell counts and diversity at one year post-transplant came mainly from newly produced T cells.

Concerning this clonotype itself: No antigen is known for it.

Preparing the TCRbeta library involved the use of unique molecular identifiers. TCRdb re-analysed the PCR reads in MiXCR, keeping a single row per CDR3 protein. Of roughly 220,000 distinct CDR3 sequences listed, around 7.7% are singletons. Germline V lookup: CDR1 ENHRY, CDR2 SYGVKD. The V and J ends lost 7 bases and 1 base respectively, with 6 bases between them. The CDR3 covers 12 residues. Sequencing was performed on PBMCs, mostly from graft donor cells, taken 360 days after TCRalphabeta/CD19-depleted stem cell transplant. V usage is TRBV10-3 and J usage is TRBJ2-3; D not resolved. The receptor comes from a male patient between 2 and 15 years old who had a stem cell transplant for acute myeloid leukemia, so the T cells may come from the graft donor. The CDR3 region has the DNA TGTGCCATCACGGATGGCACAGATACGCAGTATTTT. Its translation: CAITDGTDTQYF.